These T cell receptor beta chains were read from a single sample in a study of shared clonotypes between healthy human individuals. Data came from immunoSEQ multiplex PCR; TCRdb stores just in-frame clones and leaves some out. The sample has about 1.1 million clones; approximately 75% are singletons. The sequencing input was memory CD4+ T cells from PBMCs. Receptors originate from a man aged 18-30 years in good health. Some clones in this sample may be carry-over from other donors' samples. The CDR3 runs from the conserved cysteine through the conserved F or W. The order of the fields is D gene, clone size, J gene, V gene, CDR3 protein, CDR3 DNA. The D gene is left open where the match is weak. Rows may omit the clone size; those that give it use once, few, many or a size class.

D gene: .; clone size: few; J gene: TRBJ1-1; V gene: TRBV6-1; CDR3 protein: CASSSGLPNTEAFF; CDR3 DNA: TGTGCCAGCAGCTCGGGACTCCCGAACACTGAAGCTTTCTTT
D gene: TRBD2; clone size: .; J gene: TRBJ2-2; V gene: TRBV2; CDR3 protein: CASTLAANTGELFF; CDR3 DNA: TGTGCCAGCACCCTAGCGGCGAACACCGGGGAGCTGTTTTTT
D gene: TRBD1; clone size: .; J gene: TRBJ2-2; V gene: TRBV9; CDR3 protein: CASSPTPRDRVPGELFF; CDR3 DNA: TGTGCCAGCAGCCCGACACCCCGGGACAGGGTGCCCGGGGAGCTGTTTTTT
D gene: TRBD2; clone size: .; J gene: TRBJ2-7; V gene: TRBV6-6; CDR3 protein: CASRLGTSGEQYF; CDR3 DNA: TGTGCCAGCAGACTTGGGACTAGTGGCGAGCAGTACTTC
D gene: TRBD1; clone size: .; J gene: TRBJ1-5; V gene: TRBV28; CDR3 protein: CASLTQGGQPQHF; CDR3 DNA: TGTGCCAGCCTAACGCAGGGGGGTCAGCCCCAGCATTTT
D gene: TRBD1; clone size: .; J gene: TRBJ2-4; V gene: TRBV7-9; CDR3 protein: CASSSGQGDIQYF; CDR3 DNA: TGTGCCAGCAGCTCCGGACAGGGAGACATTCAGTACTTC
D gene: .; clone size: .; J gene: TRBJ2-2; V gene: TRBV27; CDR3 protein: CASSFGIRGTAVGTGELFF; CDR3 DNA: TGTGCCAGCAGTTTTGGAATCCGAGGGACTGCCGTGGGCACCGGGGAGCTGTTTTTT
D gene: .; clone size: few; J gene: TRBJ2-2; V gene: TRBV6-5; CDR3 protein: CASSFRRAGELFF; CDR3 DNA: TGTGCCAGCAGTTTTAGGCGGGCCGGGGAGCTGTTTTTT
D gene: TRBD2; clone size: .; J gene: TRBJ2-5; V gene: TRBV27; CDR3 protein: CASSFGLAGYTETQYF; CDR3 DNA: TGTGCCAGCAGTTTCGGACTAGCGGGATATACCGAGACCCAGTACTTC
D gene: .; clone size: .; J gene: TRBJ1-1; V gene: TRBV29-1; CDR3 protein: CSVETGRDTEAFF; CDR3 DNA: TGCAGCGTTGAAACAGGGCGGGACACTGAAGCTTTCTTT
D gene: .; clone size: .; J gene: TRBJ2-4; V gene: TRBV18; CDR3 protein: CASSPLAGYSIQYF; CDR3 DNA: TGTGCCAGCTCACCACTCGCCGGGTACAGCATTCAGTACTTC
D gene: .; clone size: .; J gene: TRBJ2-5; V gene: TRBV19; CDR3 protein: CASSNPFLQETQYF; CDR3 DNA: TGTGCCAGTAGTAACCCCTTCCTCCAAGAGACCCAGTACTTC
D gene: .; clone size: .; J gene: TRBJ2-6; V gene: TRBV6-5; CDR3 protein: CASSYSALSGANVLTF; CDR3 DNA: TGTGCCAGCAGTTACTCGGCCCTCTCTGGGGCCAACGTCCTGACTTTC
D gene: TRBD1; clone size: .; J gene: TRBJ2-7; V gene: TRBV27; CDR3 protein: CASSRTTGGAYEQYF; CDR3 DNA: TGTGCCAGCAGCCGAACGACAGGGGGCGCCTACGAGCAGTACTTC
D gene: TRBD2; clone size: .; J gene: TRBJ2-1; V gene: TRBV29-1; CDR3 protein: CSAHPGLAGVSEQFF; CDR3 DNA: TGCAGCGCCCACCCTGGGCTAGCGGGAGTATCTGAGCAGTTCTTC
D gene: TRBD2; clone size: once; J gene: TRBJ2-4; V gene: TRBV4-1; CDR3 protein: CASSLWEREGPPNIQYF; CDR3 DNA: TGCGCCAGCAGCCTTTGGGAGCGGGAGGGCCCGCCCAACATTCAGTACTTC
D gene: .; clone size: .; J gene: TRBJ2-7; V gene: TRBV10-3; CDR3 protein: CAISAGGGNYEQYF; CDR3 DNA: TGTGCCATCAGTGCGGGGGGCGGAAACTACGAGCAGTACTTC
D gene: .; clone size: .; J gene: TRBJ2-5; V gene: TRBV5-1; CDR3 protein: CASSLAGGKETQYF; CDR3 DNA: TGCGCCAGCAGCTTGGCCGGGGGAAAAGAGACCCAGTACTTC
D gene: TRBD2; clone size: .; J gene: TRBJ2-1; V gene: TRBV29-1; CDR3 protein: CSVWASGREVEQFF; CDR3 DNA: TGCAGCGTTTGGGCTAGCGGGAGGGAGGTTGAGCAGTTCTTC
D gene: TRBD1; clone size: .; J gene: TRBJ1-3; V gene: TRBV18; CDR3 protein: CASSSTGGSGNTIYF; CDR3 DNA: TGTGCCAGCTCATCCACAGGGGGCTCTGGAAACACCATATATTTT
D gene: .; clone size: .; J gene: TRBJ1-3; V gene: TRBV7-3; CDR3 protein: CASSLGVPGNTIYF; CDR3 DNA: TGTGCCAGCAGCCTGGGAGTTCCTGGAAACACCATATATTTT
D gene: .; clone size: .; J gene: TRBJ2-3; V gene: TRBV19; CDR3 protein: CASSNRGTDTQYF; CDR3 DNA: TGTGCCAGTAGTAATAGGGGCACAGATACGCAGTATTTT